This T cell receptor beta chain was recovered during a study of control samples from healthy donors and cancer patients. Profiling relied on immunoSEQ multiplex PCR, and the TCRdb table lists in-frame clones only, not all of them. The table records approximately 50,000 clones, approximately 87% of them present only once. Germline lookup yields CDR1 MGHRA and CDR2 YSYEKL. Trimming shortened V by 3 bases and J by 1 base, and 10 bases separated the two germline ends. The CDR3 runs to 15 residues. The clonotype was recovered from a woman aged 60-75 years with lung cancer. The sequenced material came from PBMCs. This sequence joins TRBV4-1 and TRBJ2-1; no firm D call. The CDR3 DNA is TGCGCCAGCAGCCAGGCGCGGTTATCCTACAATGAGCAGTTCTTC. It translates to CASSQARLSYNEQFF.